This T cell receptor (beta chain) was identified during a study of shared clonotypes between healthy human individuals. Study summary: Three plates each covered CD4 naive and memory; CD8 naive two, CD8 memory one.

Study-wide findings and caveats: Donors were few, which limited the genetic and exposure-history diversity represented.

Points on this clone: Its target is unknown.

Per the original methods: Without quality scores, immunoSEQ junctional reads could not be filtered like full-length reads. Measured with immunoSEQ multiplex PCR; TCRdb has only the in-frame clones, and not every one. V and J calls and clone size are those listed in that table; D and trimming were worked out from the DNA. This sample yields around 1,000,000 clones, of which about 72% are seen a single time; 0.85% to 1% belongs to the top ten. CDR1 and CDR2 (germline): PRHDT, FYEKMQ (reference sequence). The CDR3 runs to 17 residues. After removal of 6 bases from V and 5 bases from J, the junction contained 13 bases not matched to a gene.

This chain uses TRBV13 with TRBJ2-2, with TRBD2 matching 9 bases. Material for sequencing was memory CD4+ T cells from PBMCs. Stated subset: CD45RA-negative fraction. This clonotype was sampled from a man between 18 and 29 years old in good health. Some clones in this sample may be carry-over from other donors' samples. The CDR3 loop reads CASRGLAGMRFTGELFF. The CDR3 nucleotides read TGTGCCAGCAGGGGGCTAGCGGGAATGCGGTTTACCGGGGAGCTGTTTTTT.